The 18 T cell receptor beta chains reported below all come from one sample, sequenced in a study of T cells expressing NK-cell markers. TCRdb derives one entry per CDR3 protein from the 5' RACE reads, leaving out DNA. The repertoire table contains 550,000 to 600,000 distinct CDR3 sequences. Sequenced: blood T cells: a sorted CD56 or NKG2C T cell subset, CD4+ or CD8+ T cells, or bulk PBMC T cells (not recorded which). The receptors originated from a man aged 18 to 29 in good health.

The chain is built from TRBV5-8 and TRBJ2-5; the D gene TCRdb calls, TRBD1, cannot be checked with no DNA. From germline, CDR1 is SGHTS and CDR2 YDEGEE. The CDR3 has 17 amino acids. CDR3 region: CASSLAQWGTEQETQYF.

The chain joins TRBV24-1 to TRBJ2-3; with no DNA, the TCRdb D assignment of TRBD1 cannot be verified. Per the germline V gene, CDR1 is KGHDR and CDR2 is SFDVKD. This CDR3 spans 16 amino acids. The CDR3 loop is CATSDSGGYRTDTQYF.

The chain uses TRBV6-5 and TRBJ2-1; TCRdb indicates TRBD2, and absent DNA this call remains unverified. The CDR3 runs to 17 residues. Germline CDR1 reads MNHEY; CDR2 reads SVGAGI. CDR3 region: CASSYGIGLAGHNEQFF.

This chain connects TRBV29-1 to TRBJ2-1; the TRBD2 assignment by TCRdb is unverifiable without DNA. The CDR3 extends over 14 amino acids. The germline CDR1 and CDR2 sequences are SQVTM and ANQGSEA. The CDR3 sequence: CSVGRTSGTVEQFF.

The chain is built from TRBV28 and TRBJ2-1; the D call of TRBD1 rests on TCRdb alone, since no DNA is present to check it. Germline V CDR1 and CDR2: MDHEN, SYDVKM. CDR3 size: 15 residues. Here the CDR3 reads CASTPWDTGGDEQFF.

V usage is TRBV3-1 and J usage is TRBJ2-1; TCRdb proposes TRBD2, but this gene call is untestable without DNA. This CDR3 region has 19 residues. Germline V lookup: CDR1 LGHDT, CDR2 YNNKEL (reference sequence). The CDR3 here is CASSPYGPTSGLADNEQFF.

The rearrangement uses TRBV12-3 or TRBV12-4 and TRBJ1-5. The CDR3 is made up of 12 amino acids. The CDR3: CASSNSNQPQHF.

The rearrangement links TRBV2 to TRBJ2-7. Germline V gene sequence: CDR1 SNHLY, CDR2 FYNNEI. The CDR3 runs to 11 residues. The chain's CDR3 is CARGNPHEQYF.

The chain employs TRBV20-1 and TRBJ2-3. This CDR3 spans 14 amino acids. The germline V gene encodes CDR1 DFQATT and CDR2 SNEGSKA (reference sequence). The CDR3 spells CSAGPLGVTDTQYF.

The chain has TRBV21-1 and TRBJ1-2. TRBV21-1 is a listed pseudogene. This CDR3 has 12 amino acids. The CDR3 region is CASGRGSYGYTF.

The chain uses TRBV19 and TRBJ2-3; TCRdb reports TRBD2, a call that lacks DNA to check it against. The CDR3 contains 15 residues. CDR1 and CDR2 from the germline V gene are LNHDA and SQIVND (reference sequence). CDR3 region: CASTRLAGRPDTQYF.

The V and J genes are TRBV6-5 and TRBJ2-2; TCRdb's D call, TRBD1, is unchecked because there is no DNA. In germline, CDR1 is MNHEY, CDR2 SVGAGI. This CDR3 spans 15 amino acids. This CDR3 reads CASSYWDRGAGELFF.

This sequence joins TRBV6-5 and TRBJ2-1; the D call from TCRdb, TRBD2, cannot be confirmed without DNA. The CDR3 is 16 amino acids. Germline V lookup: CDR1 MNHEY, CDR2 SVGAGI. This CDR3 reads CASSSRSGLSLDEQFF.

The chain joins TRBV6-5 to TRBJ2-3; TCRdb names TRBD1, which stays unverified in the absence of DNA. This CDR3 spans 15 amino acids. Germline CDR1 and CDR2: MNHEY and SVGAGI. The CDR3 here is CASSPDAEGGDTQYF.

This chain uses TRBV5-5 with TRBJ2-1. The CDR3 covers 14 residues. Germline values: CDR1 SGHKS, CDR2 YYEKEE (reference sequence). The CDR3 protein is CASSLAGNMHEQFF.

This sequence joins TRBV27 and TRBJ2-2; TCRdb calls TRBD2, which cannot be checked without DNA. CDR1 MNHEY and CDR2 SMNVEV come from the germline V gene (reference sequence). This CDR3 has 14 amino acids. This CDR3 is CASSSLGSSGELFF.

The chain links TRBV7-8 to TRBJ2-2; the TCRdb D gene call, TRBD1, has no DNA to confirm it. The CDR3 sequence is 18 residues long. Germline CDR1 SGHVS, CDR2 FQNEAQ. This CDR3 is CASSLALGRGSNTGELFF.

The gene calls are TRBV11-2 and TRBJ2-1; TCRdb picks TRBD2, but there is no DNA to check that call. CDR1 is SGHAT and CDR2 is FQNNGV in the germline V gene. The CDR3 contains 11 residues. The CDR3 reads CASSLRREQFF. Variable domain in full (rest from reference TRBV11-2 and TRBJ2-1): EAGVAQSPRYKIIEKRQSVAFWCNPISGHATLYWYQQILGQGPKLLIQFQNNGVVDDSQLPKDRFSAERLKGVDSTLKIQPAKLEDSAVYLCASSLRREQFFGPGTRLTVL.